Below, one T cell receptor (beta chain) is given with its context. Its antigen is not known. The data were obtained in a study of cytotoxic CD8 clonotypes in ibrutinib-treated CLL. Study as a whole: Complete response was seen in 2 patients and partial in some 24; about twelve progressed and roughly 14 stayed remitted after a median around 68 months.

This CDR3 is built from 15 residues. V gave up 3 bases and J gave up 4 bases; unmatched junction bases: 10. Germline CDR1 SGDLS, CDR2 YYNGEE. Overall study results and limits: Baseline clonality exceeded age-matched healthy donors and tracked circulating CD8+ T-cell counts.

Here immunoSEQ multiplex PCR was the method, and the copy in TCRdb shows in-frame clones only, minus some. The sample has 60,000 or so clones; approximately 62% are singletons. This specimen was PBMCs, taken after 12 months of ibrutinib treatment. This sequence originates from a human donor with chronic lymphocytic leukemia. V gene TRBV9 combines with J gene TRBJ2-7; 7 nucleotides match TRBD2. CDR3 amino acids: CASSGEAGRFYEQYF. DNA for the CDR3: TGTGCCAGCAGCGGGGAAGCGGGAAGGTTTTACGAGCAGTACTTC.